One TCR beta chain is described in this entry. This CDR3 has 17 amino acids. CDR1 and CDR2 (germline): SGHNT, YYREEE (reference sequence). Trimming removed 4 bases from V and 1 base from J; junction bases left unmatched: 12. CD45RO-negative CD8 cells positively selected for CCR7 made up the naive population, which excluded terminally differentiated effector memory CD45RA+ cells. Generated by immunoSEQ multiplex PCR, the TCRdb table keeps only in-frame clones and is missing some. The profile covers around 2,000,000 clones, with approximately 94% appearing a single time and around 1.7% taken by the ten largest. The data are from a study of shared clonotypes between healthy human individuals.

Sequenced input: naive CD8+ T cells from PBMCs. The TCR comes from a young man in good health. Some clones in this sample may be carry-over from other donors' samples. The chain combines TRBV5-4 with TRBJ2-7; TRBD1 matches at 9 bases. The CDR3 spells CASSPGTGKAVSYEQYF. CDR3 DNA sequence: TGTGCCAGCAGCCCCGGGACAGGGAAAGCGGTTTCCTACGAGCAGTACTTC. The whole variable domain, filled in from reference TRBV5-4 and TRBJ2-7, reads ETGVTQSPTHLIKTRGQQVTLRCSSQSGHNTVSWYQQALGQGPQFIFQYYREEENGRGNFPPRFSGLQFPNYSSELNVNALELDDSALYLCASSPGTGKAVSYEQYFGPGTRLTVT.